Here is one TCR beta chain with its context. The antigen is not known. This specimen belongs to a study of OX40 agonist ivuxolimab in advanced cancers. Study background: Patients were dosed with the agonistic anti-OX40 (CD134) antibody ivuxolimab.

Germline lookup yields CDR1 MNHEY and CDR2 SMNVEV (reference sequence). The CDR3 contains 14 residues. Trimming pared 3 bases from V and 2 bases from J, leaving 5 bases between. Systemic immunosuppression or a history of autoimmune disease excluded patients. Method: immunoSEQ multiplex PCR; TCRdb's copy keeps in-frame clones and lacks some. This repertoire shows roughly 86,000 clones, 92% found once; its top ten account for roughly 1.1%. General study points: Fewer expanded clones were found on average in CD4+ than in CD8+ T cells. CD4+ and CD8+ blood T cells expanded clonally by week 6 at 0.1 to 3.0 mg/kg.

The TCR comes from an adult with an advanced solid tumor such as melanoma, head and neck, liver or kidney cancer. The chain carries TRBV27 and TRBJ2-6; D not resolved. The material was CD4+ or CD8+ T cells sorted from blood, obtained in a trial of the OX40 agonist ivuxolimab. In DNA form, the CDR3 reads TGTGCCAGCAGTTTGGATCCTGGGGCCAACGTCCTGACTTTC. Protein: CASSLDPGANVLTF.